The T cell receptor beta chain under discussion was sequenced for a study of cytomegalovirus exposure and HLA in healthy donors. The PCR contained 60 Vbeta and 13 Jbeta primers. Sequenced by immunoSEQ multiplex PCR; TCRdb stores in-frame clones only, minus some. Found here are 150,000 to 200,000 clones, approximately 67% of them singletons; the top ten hold around 3%. The sample taken for sequencing was PBMCs. This TCR derives from a man in his forties in good health and CMV-seronegative.

The CDR3 coding sequence is TGTGCCATCAGTGCACCTAGCGGGAGCTATGAGCAGTTCTTC. Amino acid sequence: CAISAPSGSYEQFF. The V gene is TRBV10-3, the J gene TRBJ2-1, with 10 bases matching TRBD2. Trimming at V came to 4 bases and at J to 8 bases, leaving 5 bases not matched to a gene. Germline-derived CDR1 and CDR2 are ENHRY and SYGVKD. The CDR3 extends over 14 amino acids.